The 20 T cell receptor beta chains listed next were all sequenced from one sample in a study of T cell changes during pregnancy in multiple sclerosis. Sequencing was performed with immunoSEQ multiplex PCR; in TCRdb, only in-frame clones are kept and a portion is missing. The sample carries some 40,000 clones, about 92% recorded once. The sample was peripheral blood. These receptors were collected from a female donor with multiple sclerosis, enrolled in a pregnancy study.

In nucleotides, the CDR3 is TGTGCCAGCAAAGGGGCTTACTATGGCTACACCTTC. The encoded protein is CASKGAYYGYTF. V gene TRBV6-1 combines with J gene TRBJ1-2; tentatively, D is TRBD1 (5 bases). The ends were cut back, 7 bases at V and 3 bases at J, with 9 bases in the middle. The germline V gene encodes CDR1 MNHNS and CDR2 SASEGT. CDR3 length: 12 amino acids.

The rearrangement links TRBV7-2 to TRBJ2-2; D uncertain. The CDR3 has 12 residues. Per germline, CDR1 SGHTA and CDR2 FQGNSA. Trimming removed 1 base at V and 7 bases at J, with 4 bases between. The CDR3 coding sequence is TGTGCCAGCAGCTTAGTTTACGGGGAGCTGTTTTTT. This sequence encodes CASSLVYGELFF. Full variable domain (missing parts from reference TRBV7-2 and TRBJ2-2): GAGVSQSPSNKVTEKGKDVELRCDPISGHTALYWYRQSLGQGLEFLIYFQGNSAPDKSGLPSDRFSAERTGGSVSTLTIQRTQQEDSAVYLCASSLVYGELFFGEGSRLTVL.

This chain joins TRBV19 and TRBJ1-4; perhaps TRBD1 as D (6 bases). Trimming removed 6 bases from V and 7 bases from J, with 12 bases in between. Germline V gene sequence: CDR1 LNHDA, CDR2 SQIVND (reference sequence). This CDR3 comprises 13 residues. CDR3: CASRMAGVEKLFF. For the CDR3, the DNA is TGTGCCAGTAGGATGGCAGGGGTTGAAAAACTGTTTTTT.

The V call is TRBV18, the J call TRBJ2-7, with a possible D match to TRBD1 (5 bases). The germline V and J ends were trimmed by 3 bases and 6 bases, with 15 bases remaining between them. CDR3 length equals 14 residues. Germline V CDR1 and CDR2: KGHSH, LQKENI. DNA of the CDR3: TGTGCCAGCTCACCCCCTGCTTTTAGGGGCGAGCAGTACTTC. It is translated as CASSPPAFRGEQYF.

This chain connects TRBV5-1 to TRBJ1-3, with D possibly TRBD1 on 6 matching bases. V lost 4 bases and J lost 3, with 17 bases in between. In germline, CDR1 is SGHRS, CDR2 YFSETQ. The CDR3 totals 16 residues. DNA of the CDR3: TGCGCCAGCAGCCCGGGAGGGGGGGCGAGTGGAAACACCATATATTTT. Amino acids: CASSPGGGASGNTIYF.

This CDR3 reads CASGTASDTQYF. DNA of the CDR3: TGTGCCAGCGGCACGGCTTCAGATACGCAGTATTTT. V gene TRBV6-6 combines with J gene TRBJ2-3; D is undetermined. Germline CDR1 is MNHNY and CDR2 is SVGAGI (reference sequence). The V and J ends lost 8 bases and 4 bases respectively, with 10 bases between them. This CDR3 is 12 amino acids long.

The chain has TRBV5-1 and TRBJ2-3; weak D call: TRBD1 (6 bases). Germline-derived CDR1 and CDR2 are SGHRS and YFSETQ. V gave up 0 bases and J gave up 3 bases, with 11 bases separating them. The CDR3 spans 15 residues. CDR3 nucleotides: TGCGCCAGCAGCTTGGGAAGCGGACAGACAGATACGCAGTATTTT. Translating it yields CASSLGSGQTDTQYF.

V usage is TRBV30 and J usage is TRBJ2-5, with 7 bases identical to TRBD2. The ends lost 0 bases at V and 7 bases at J; junction bases unmatched: 5. In germline, CDR1 is GTSNPN, CDR2 SVGIG (reference sequence). The CDR3 length is 13 residues. The CDR3 nucleotides are TGTGCCTGGAGTGTACCGGGGGAGGGGACCCAGTACTTC. It translates to CAWSVPGEGTQYF.

The chain has TRBV5-1 and TRBJ2-7; TRBD1 aligns across 10 bases. V gave up 4 bases and J gave up 5 bases; unmatched junction bases: 6. The CDR3 totals 14 residues. CDR1 is SGHRS, CDR2 YFSETQ, per germline. The CDR3 protein is CASSKGTGAHEQYF. The CDR3 region has the DNA TGCGCCAGCAGCAAAGGGACAGGGGCCCACGAGCAGTACTTC. The complete variable domain, with remaining parts taken from reference TRBV5-1 and TRBJ2-7, reads KAGVTQTPRYLIKTRGQQVTLSCSPISGHRSVSWYQQTPGQGLQFLFEYFSETQRNKGNFPGRFSGRQFSNSRSEMNVSTLELGDSALYLCASSKGTGAHEQYFGPGTRLTVT.

This chain uses TRBV4-3 with TRBJ2-1; no clear D gene. The CDR3 contains 18 residues. CDR1 LGHNA and CDR2 YSLEER come from the germline V gene. V lost 0 bases and J lost 0, with 15 bases in between. For the CDR3, the DNA is TGCGCCAGCAGCCAAGATCTATCAGCGTCGAGCTCCTACAATGAGCAGTTCTTC. Amino acid sequence: CASSQDLSASSSYNEQFF.

The chain links TRBV30 to TRBJ2-3; 11 nucleotides line up with TRBD2. The CDR3 spans 15 residues. V lost 1 base and J lost 6; bases outside the gene matches: 6. The germline CDR1 and CDR2 sequences are GTSNPN and SVGIG (reference sequence). CDR3: CAWSGTSGSLDTQYF. CDR3 DNA sequence: TGTGCCTGGAGTGGTACTAGCGGGAGTTTGGATACGCAGTATTTT.

This chain links TRBV7-2 with TRBJ1-1; a weak D match, TRBD1 (5 bases). Germline V lookup: CDR1 SGHTA, CDR2 FQGNSA. Trimming cost V 5 bases and J 1 base, with 11 bases left between them. The CDR3 runs 14 residues. The CDR3 region is CASSRPGGNTEAFF. In DNA, the CDR3 is TGTGCCAGCAGCCGGCCGGGGGGGAACACTGAAGCTTTCTTT. Looking up the rest from reference TRBV7-2 and TRBJ1-1 gives the full variable domain: GAGVSQSPSNKVTEKGKDVELRCDPISGHTALYWYRQSLGQGLEFLIYFQGNSAPDKSGLPSDRFSAERTGGSVSTLTIQRTQQEDSAVYLCASSRPGGNTEAFFGQGTRLTVV.

The chain combines TRBV7-6 with TRBJ2-3; TRBD1 agrees at 9 bases. Germline trimming cut 5 bases from V and 0 bases from J; bases unmatched to any gene: 9. CDR1 is SGHVS and CDR2 is FNYEAQ in the germline V gene. CDR3 size: 17 residues. This CDR3 is CASSPILDRGSTDTQYF. CDR3 in DNA: TGTGCCAGCAGCCCGATATTGGACAGGGGTAGCACAGATACGCAGTATTTT.

The chain uses TRBV4-1 and TRBJ2-1, with 11 bases lining up with TRBD2. The V and J ends lost 2 bases and 8 bases, in that order; junction bases with no gene match: 5. Germline V gene lookup returns CDR1 MGHRA and CDR2 YSYEKL. This CDR3 region has 15 residues. The CDR3 region is CASSQTSGSVYEQFF. CDR3 sequence (DNA): TGCGCCAGCAGCCAAACTAGCGGGAGTGTCTATGAGCAGTTCTTC.

The genes are TRBV4-3 and TRBJ1-5; D uncertain. V was shortened by 0 bases and J by 1 base, with 1 base between the two germline ends. The CDR3 loop spans 13 amino acids. CDR1 LGHNA and CDR2 YSLEER come from the germline V gene. The CDR3 DNA sequence: TGCGCCAGCAGCCAAGACAGCAATCAGCCCCAGCATTTT. Amino acid sequence: CASSQDSNQPQHF.

This chain connects TRBV27 to TRBJ2-1; 7 bases fit TRBD2. The CDR3 extends over 14 amino acids. J lost 4 bases, V lost 4 bases, and 4 bases had no gene match. Germline lookup yields CDR1 MNHEY and CDR2 SMNVEV (reference sequence). The CDR3 DNA sequence: TGTGCCAGCAGTTGGGGACTACAATACAATGAGCAGTTCTTC. It codes for CASSWGLQYNEQFF.

V is TRBV2 and J is TRBJ2-1; D gene unclear. V was cut by 5 bases and J by 6 bases, with 11 bases left in between. This CDR3 spans 13 amino acids. CDR1 and CDR2 from the germline V gene are SNHLY and FYNNEI. The DNA for the CDR3 is TGTGCCAGCAGTCGGCTAAGGTCCAATGAGCAGTTCTTC. The encoded protein is CASSRLRSNEQFF. Together with reference TRBV2 and TRBJ2-1, the CDR3 gives the full variable domain: EPEVTQTPSHQVTQMGQEVILRCVPISNHLYFYWYRQILGQKVEFLVSFYNNEISEKSEIFDDQFSVERPDGSNFTLKIRSTKLEDSAMYFCASSRLRSNEQFFGPGTRLTVL.

The chain links TRBV5-1 to TRBJ1-1, with D maybe TRBD1 (6 bases). Germline CDR1 reads SGHRS; CDR2 reads YFSETQ. Between the trimmed V and J ends, which lost 3 bases and 6 bases, there was a span of 18 bases. The CDR3 sequence is 15 residues long. CDR3 loop: CASSWGDNSRAEAFF. CDR3 DNA sequence: TGCGCCAGCAGCTGGGGGGACAACTCGAGGGCTGAAGCTTTCTTT.

The V and J genes are TRBV9 and TRBJ2-1; D may be TRBD2 (7 bases). V lost 7 bases and J 6 bases, leaving 17 bases between the germline ends. Germline V gene data show CDR1 as SGDLS and CDR2 as YYNGEE. CDR3 length: 14 residues. The CDR3 sequence: CASFRGASGNEQFF. CDR3 nucleotides: TGTGCCAGCTTTCGGGGGGCGTCGGGCAATGAGCAGTTCTTC. The full variable domain, in which reference TRBV9 and TRBJ2-1 provide the parts outside the CDR3, is DSGVTQTPKHLITATGQRVTLRCSPRSGDLSVYWYQQSLDQGLQFLIQYYNGEERAKGNILERFSAQQFPDLHSELNLSSLELGDSALYFCASFRGASGNEQFFGPGTRLTVL.

The chain carries TRBV18 and TRBJ1-5, with D unclear. V was shortened by 2 bases and J by 5 bases, with 4 bases between the two germline ends. CDR3 length: 12 residues. The germline V gene has CDR1 KGHSH and CDR2 LQKENI. CDR3 DNA: TGTGCCAGCTCACCATTGGATCAGCCCCAGCATTTT. It translates to CASSPLDQPQHF.